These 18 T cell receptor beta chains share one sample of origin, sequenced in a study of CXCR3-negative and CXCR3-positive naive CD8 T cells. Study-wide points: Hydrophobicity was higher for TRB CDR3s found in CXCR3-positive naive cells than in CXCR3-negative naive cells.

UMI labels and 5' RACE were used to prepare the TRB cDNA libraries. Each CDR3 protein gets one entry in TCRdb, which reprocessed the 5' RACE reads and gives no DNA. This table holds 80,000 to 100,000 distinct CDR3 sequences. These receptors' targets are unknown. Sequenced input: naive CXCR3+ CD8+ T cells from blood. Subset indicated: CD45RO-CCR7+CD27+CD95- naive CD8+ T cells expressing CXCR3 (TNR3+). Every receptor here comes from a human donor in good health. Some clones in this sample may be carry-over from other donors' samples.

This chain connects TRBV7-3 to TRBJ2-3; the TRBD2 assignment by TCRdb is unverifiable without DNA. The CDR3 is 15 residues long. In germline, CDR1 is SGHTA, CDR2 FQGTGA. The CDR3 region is CASRPGTSSTDTQYF. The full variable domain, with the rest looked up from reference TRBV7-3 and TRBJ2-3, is GAGVSQTPSNKVTEKGKYVELRCDPISGHTALYWYRQSLGQGPEFLIYFQGTGAADDSGLPNDRFFAVRPEGSVSTLKIQRTERGDSAVYLCASRPGTSSTDTQYFGPGTRLTVL.

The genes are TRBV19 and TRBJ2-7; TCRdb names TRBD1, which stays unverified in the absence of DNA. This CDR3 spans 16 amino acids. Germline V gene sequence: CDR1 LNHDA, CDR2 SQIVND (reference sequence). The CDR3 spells CASSISTSAEVSEQYF.

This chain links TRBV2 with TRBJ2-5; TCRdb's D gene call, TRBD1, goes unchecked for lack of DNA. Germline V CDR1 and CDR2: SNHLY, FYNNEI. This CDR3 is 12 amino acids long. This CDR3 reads CASRPGGETQYF.

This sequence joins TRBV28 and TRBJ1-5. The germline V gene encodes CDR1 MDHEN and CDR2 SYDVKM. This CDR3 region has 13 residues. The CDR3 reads CASKDYSNQPQHF.

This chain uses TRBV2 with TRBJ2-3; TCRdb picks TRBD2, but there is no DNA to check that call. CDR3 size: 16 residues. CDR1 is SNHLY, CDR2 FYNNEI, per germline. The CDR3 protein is CASSGTSGSWQDTQYF.

CDR3 protein: CATSREWGEAAEAFF. The chain couples TRBV15 to TRBJ1-1. The CDR3 sequence is 15 residues long. Per germline, CDR1 LNHNV and CDR2 YYDKDF (reference sequence).

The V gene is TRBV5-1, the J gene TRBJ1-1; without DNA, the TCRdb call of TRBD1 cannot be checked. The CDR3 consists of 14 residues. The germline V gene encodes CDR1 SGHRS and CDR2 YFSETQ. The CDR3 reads CASSLFTGGTEAFF.

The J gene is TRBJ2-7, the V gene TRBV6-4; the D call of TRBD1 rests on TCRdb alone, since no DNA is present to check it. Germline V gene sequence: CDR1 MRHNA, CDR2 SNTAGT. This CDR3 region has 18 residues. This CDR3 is CASSSRDRGQRSSYEQYF.

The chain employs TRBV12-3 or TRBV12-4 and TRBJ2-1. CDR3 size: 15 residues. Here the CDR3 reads CASSSKGATNNEQFF.

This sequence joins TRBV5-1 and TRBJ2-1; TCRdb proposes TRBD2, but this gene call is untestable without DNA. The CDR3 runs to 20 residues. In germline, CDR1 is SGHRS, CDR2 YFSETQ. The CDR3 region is CASSSQSTSGSWGWGDEQFF.

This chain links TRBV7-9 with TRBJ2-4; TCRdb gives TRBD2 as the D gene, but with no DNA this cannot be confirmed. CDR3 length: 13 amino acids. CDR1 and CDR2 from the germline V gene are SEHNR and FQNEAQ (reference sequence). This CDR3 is CASSSGRVDIQYF.

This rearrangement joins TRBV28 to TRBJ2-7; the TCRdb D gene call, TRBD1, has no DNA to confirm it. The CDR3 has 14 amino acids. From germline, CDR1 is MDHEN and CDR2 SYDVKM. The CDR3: CASSSRGQGNEQYF. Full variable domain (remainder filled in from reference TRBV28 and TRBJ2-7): DVKVTQSSRYLVKRTGEKVFLECVQDMDHENMFWYRQDPGLGLRLIYFSYDVKMKEKGDIPEGYSVSREKKERFSLILESASTNQTSMYLCASSSRGQGNEQYFGPGTRLTVT.

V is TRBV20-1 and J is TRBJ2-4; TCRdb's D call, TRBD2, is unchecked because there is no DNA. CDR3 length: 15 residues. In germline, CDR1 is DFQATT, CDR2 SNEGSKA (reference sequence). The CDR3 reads CSARDLQGGENIQYF.

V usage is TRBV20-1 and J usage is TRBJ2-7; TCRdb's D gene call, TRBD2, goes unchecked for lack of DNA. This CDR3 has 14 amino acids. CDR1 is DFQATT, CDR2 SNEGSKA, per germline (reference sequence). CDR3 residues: CSARVLAESYEQYF.

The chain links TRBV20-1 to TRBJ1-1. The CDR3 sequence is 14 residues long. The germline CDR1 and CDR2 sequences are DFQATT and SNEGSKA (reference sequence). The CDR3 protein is CSAILPTSTTEAFF.

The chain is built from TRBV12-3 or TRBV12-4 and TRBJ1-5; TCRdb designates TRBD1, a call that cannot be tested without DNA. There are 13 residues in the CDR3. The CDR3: CASSLGVSQPQHF.

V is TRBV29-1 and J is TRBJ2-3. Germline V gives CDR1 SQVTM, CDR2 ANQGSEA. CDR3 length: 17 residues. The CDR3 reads CSVEEGLGYSSTDTQYF.

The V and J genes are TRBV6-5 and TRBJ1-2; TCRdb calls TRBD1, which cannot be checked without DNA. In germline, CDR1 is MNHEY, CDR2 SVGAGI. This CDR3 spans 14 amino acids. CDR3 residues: CASSQLVGAEGYTF.